This TCR beta chain was recovered during a study of OX40 agonist ivuxolimab in advanced cancers. Some background on the complete study: Ivuxolimab, which targeted the costimulatory receptor OX40 (CD134), was an agonistic, fully human IgG2 monoclonal antibody. Intravenous ivuxolimab was administered to patients every 2 weeks at six dose levels: 0.01, 0.1, 0.3, 1.5, 3 and 10 mg/kg. Among the roughly 52 dose-escalation patients, approximately 20 had hepatocellular carcinoma, some 15 melanoma, 9 renal cell carcinoma and 9 head and neck cancer. A male proportion of 82.7% and a mean age of 60 years, ranging from roughly 23 to 80, were recorded for the dose-escalation cohort. Prior anti-PD-1, anti-PD-L1 or anti-CTLA-4 therapy was permitted, and roughly two fifths of dose-escalation patients had received checkpoint inhibitors. Partial responses were achieved by three dose-escalation patients, of whom one had hepatocellular carcinoma and two had cutaneous melanoma. Peripheral TCRbeta sequencing aimed to test whether ivuxolimab altered TCR sequence diversity and caused clonal T-cell expansion. The paper reports the monotherapy dose-escalation portion (N of about 51 patients) of the phase I ivuxolimab trial. What the work shows at the level of the full study, not this receptor alone: Low levels of normalized T-cell clonal expansion were also seen in some nonresponding patients. At doses of 0.1 to 3.0 mg/kg, clonal expansion of both CD4+ and CD8+ T cells in blood was seen between baseline and week 6. On average, CD8+ T cells showed more expanded clones than CD4+ T cells after ivuxolimab. Antigen specificity was not determined for the clonally expanded peripheral T cells. In the 0.1-3.0 mg/kg groups, partial responders had among the lowest normalized peripheral clonal expansion, particularly in CD8+ T cells.

Of note for this clone: What this receptor recognizes is not known. No much larger clone is present one base from it, and per-base qualities are unavailable.

The trial excluded patients who had a history of autoimmune disease or who were on systemic immunosuppression. In every dose cohort, peripheral blood was drawn for TCR sequencing at baseline, cycle 4 day 1, and cycle 7 day 1. Samples were obtained from an open-label, multicenter, first-in-human phase I dose-escalation trial of ivuxolimab. Adults with locally advanced or metastatic melanoma, renal cell carcinoma, hepatocellular carcinoma or head and neck squamous cell carcinoma were enrolled in the trial. Before TCR sequencing, CD4+ and CD8+ T cells were separately sorted from peripheral blood. For sequencing of the TCRbeta CDR3 region, genomic DNA was extracted from the sorted cells. TCRbeta CDR3 regions were sequenced using the immunoSEQ Assay. TCRdb mirrors the immuneACCESS table, restricted to in-frame sequences. Some clones are absent from its copies; in checked studies, under half trace to an unresolved V gene, and the reason for the others is unknown. The sample data list approximately 40,000 clones, and roughly 82% of these were observed just once. The top ten constitute 7.6% of the sample.

The germline V gene (reference sequence) sets CDR1 to LNHDA and CDR2 to SQIVND. Taken from cysteine to phenylalanine, the CDR3 has 15 residues. Only the CDR3 DNA is retained, 45 bases long and in frame from the first base. V gives up 5 bases and J gives up 3 bases, and the segment between their germline ends measures 17 bases. This TCR derives from an adult with an advanced solid tumor such as melanoma, head and neck, liver or kidney cancer. Source: CD4+ or CD8+ T cells sorted from blood, taken in a trial of the OX40 agonist ivuxolimab. Here the chain combines TRBV19 and TRBJ2-7, with the D gene possibly TRBD1 or TRBD2, each one fitting 5 bases. The CDR3 reads CASSPGGGKIYEQYF. Here is the DNA: TGTGCCAGTAGTCCCGGTGGGGGTAAGATCTACGAGCAGTACTTC.